This T cell receptor beta chain was sequenced in a study of blood T cell repertoires in COVID-19. TCRdb keeps only in-frame clones here, not all; method: immunoSEQ multiplex PCR. The table includes approximately 300,000 clones, 75% to 95% detected once. The CDR3 has 13 residues. V lost 6 bases and J 4 bases, leaving 12 bases between the germline ends. Germline V gives CDR1 MDHEN, CDR2 SYDVKM. This sequence joins TRBV28 and TRBJ1-2; TRBD1 is a possible D gene (5 bases). The TCR was taken from a woman aged 25 to 39 with COVID-19, enrolled during active disease. The sequenced material came from peripheral blood. As DNA, the CDR3 is TGTGCCAGCAGGCAGGGTTTAGCCTATGGCTACACCTTC. Encoded protein: CASRQGLAYGYTF.